The source of this T cell receptor beta chain is a study of blood T cell repertoires in COVID-19. Whole-study context: Samples representing acute and convalescent COVID-19 were sourced from the United States, Italy and Spain.

How the authors handled the data: Reference gene primer amplification yielded estimated nucleated cell counts. Only in-frame clones appear in the TCRdb table, and some are missing; sequencing was by immunoSEQ multiplex PCR. V, J and clone size reflect that table, while D and trimming were determined from the DNA. The table includes hundreds of thousands of clones, 85% to 90% detected once. From germline, CDR1 is MNHEY and CDR2 SVGAGI. The CDR3 has 16 residues. Germline trimming cut 0 bases from V and 4 bases from J; bases unmatched to any gene: 7. This clonotype was sampled from a man between 40 and 49 years old who had recovered from COVID-19. Sequencing was done on a sample of PBMCs or T cells enriched from blood (not recorded which). V and J are TRBV6-5 and TRBJ1-2; 8 bases fit TRBD1. CDR3 residues: CASSYSRQGRGYGYTF. The DNA of the CDR3 is TGTGCCAGCAGTTACTCGAGACAGGGGCGCGGCTATGGCTACACCTTC.